Listed below are T cell receptor beta chains from one sample, sequenced in a study of vaccination effects on CD4 cells after COVID-19. TCRdb's table, derived via immunoSEQ multiplex PCR, lists solely in-frame clones and lacks some. The top ten hold about 9.8% of the sample, which has under 30,000 clones, 60% to 80% seen once. The antigens of these receptors remain unknown. The specimen was CD4+ T cells from PBMCs cultured without peptide, collected before COVID-19 vaccination. These TCRs come from a human donor who received a COVID-19 vaccine. Both conserved end residues are part of each CDR3. A D gene is named only where the DNA matches it firmly. Not every row has a clone size; where given, it reads once, few, many or a size class.

v_call	j_call	clone_size	d_call	cdr3_nt	cdr3_aa
TRBV18	TRBJ2-3	NA	NA	TGTGCCAGCCGGAGATGGGATTCGGATACGCAGTATTTT	CASRRWDSDTQYF
TRBV2	TRBJ2-7	NA	NA	TGTGCCAGCAGTGTAGAAAGACACGGAAACGAGCAGTACTTC	CASSVERHGNEQYF
TRBV5-1	TRBJ2-7	NA	NA	TGCGCCAGCAGCTTGGGTCGTTGGGAACTAGGCTCCTACGAGCAGTACTTC	CASSLGRWELGSYEQYF
TRBV4-1	TRBJ1-6	few	TRBD1	TGCGCCAGCAGCTGGACAGGGAAGGGATCACCCCTCCACTTT	CASSWTGKGSPLHF
TRBV6-1	TRBJ2-7	NA	NA	TGTGCCAGCAGTGAACTGGGGGACTTCTACGAGCAGTACTTC	CASSELGDFYEQYF
TRBV4-1	TRBJ1-2	NA	NA	TGCGCCAGCAGCCAACTCACGGACCGGAGTAACTATGGCTACACCTTC	CASSQLTDRSNYGYTF
TRBV7-8	TRBJ1-3	once	TRBD1	TGTGCCAGCACCAGCCCCCGCACAGGGGGCACTGGAAACACCATATATTTT	CASTSPRTGGTGNTIYF
TRBV7-9	TRBJ2-3	once	NA	TGTGCCAGCAGCTTGATTGATACGCAGTATTTT	CASSLIDTQYF
TRBV18	TRBJ2-3	NA	TRBD1	TGTGCCAGCTCACCACCCGGGACAGGGACGCAGTATTTT	CASSPPGTGTQYF
TRBV24-1	TRBJ2-3	NA	TRBD1	TGTGCCGCCGGGACAGGGGATACGCAGTATTTT	CAAGTGDTQYF
TRBV6-5	TRBJ2-2	NA	TRBD2	TGTGCCAGCAGGACTAGCTGGGACACCGGGGAGCTGTTTTTT	CASRTSWDTGELFF
TRBV5-1	TRBJ1-1	NA	TRBD1	TGCGCCAGCAGCGGGGACAGGGCCCAGATTGAAGCTTTCTTT	CASSGDRAQIEAFF
TRBV27	TRBJ1-4	once	TRBD1	TGTGCCAGCAGTTTAATCAGGGGGCGACGAGAAAAACTGTTTTTT	CASSLIRGRREKLFF
TRBV6-5	TRBJ1-3	once	NA	TGTGCCAGCAGTTATCGACCAGGGGCCCTTGGAAACACCATATATTTT	CASSYRPGALGNTIYF
TRBV27	TRBJ2-2	few	TRBD1	TGTGCCAGCAGTTTCAGGGGGCGGGTGCCCGGGGAGCTGTTTTTT	CASSFRGRVPGELFF
TRBV2	TRBJ1-5	few	NA	TGTGCCAGCAGGCCGGGCTCCACTAGCAATCAGCCCCAGCATTTT	CASRPGSTSNQPQHF
TRBV25-1	TRBJ2-3	NA	NA	TGTGCCAGCAGTGATAGGGTTGGCCTATCCCGAAATACGCAGTATTTT	CASSDRVGLSRNTQYF
TRBV4-2	TRBJ2-3	NA	NA	TGTGCCAGCAGCCAAGGGGGAGGCGGGGCCAGCACAGATACGCAGTATTTT	CASSQGGGGASTDTQYF
TRBV7-9	TRBJ1-4	NA	NA	TGTGCCAGCAGCTTAGGAGGAGGTGAAAAACTGTTTTTT	CASSLGGGEKLFF
TRBV3-1/TRBV3-2	TRBJ2-5	NA	NA	TGTGCCAGCAGCCAAGCGGGCGGAGAGACCCAGTACTTC	CASSQAGGETQYF
TRBV3-1/TRBV3-2	TRBJ2-7	NA	TRBD2	TGTGCCAGCAGCCAGGGACTAGCTTCCAACGAGCAGTACTTC	CASSQGLASNEQYF